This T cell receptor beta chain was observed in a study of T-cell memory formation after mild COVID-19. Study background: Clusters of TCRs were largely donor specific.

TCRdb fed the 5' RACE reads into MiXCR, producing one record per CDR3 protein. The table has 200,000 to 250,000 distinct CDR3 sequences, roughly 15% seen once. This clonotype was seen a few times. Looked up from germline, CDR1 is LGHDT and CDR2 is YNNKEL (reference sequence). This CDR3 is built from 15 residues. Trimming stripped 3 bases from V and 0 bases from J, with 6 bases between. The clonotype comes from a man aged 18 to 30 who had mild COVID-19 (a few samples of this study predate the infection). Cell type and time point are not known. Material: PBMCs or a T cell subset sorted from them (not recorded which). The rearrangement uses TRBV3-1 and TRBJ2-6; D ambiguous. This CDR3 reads CASSHIPSGANVLTF. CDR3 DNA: TGTGCCAGCAGCCACATTCCCTCTGGGGCCAACGTCCTGACTTTC. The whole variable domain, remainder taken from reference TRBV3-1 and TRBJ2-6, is DTAVSQTPKYLVTQMGNDKSIKCEQNLGHDTMYWYKQDSKKFLKIMFSYNNKELIINETVPNRFSPKSPDKAHLNLHINSLELGDSAVYFCASSHIPSGANVLTFGAGSRLTVL.